A single sample is the source of the 11 T cell receptor beta chains below, sequenced in a study of blood T cell repertoires in COVID-19. This table comes from immunoSEQ multiplex PCR, and its TCRdb copy is limited to in-frame clones, with some not included. The data contain hundreds of thousands of clones, 89% of them singletons. The sample comprised PBMCs or T cells enriched from blood (not recorded which). These receptors were taken from a man in his sixties who had recovered from COVID-19.

Only one count was recorded for this clone. The chain carries TRBV7-9 and TRBJ2-7, with 10 bases that match TRBD1. After removal of 4 bases from V and 5 bases from J, the junction contained 8 bases not matched to a gene. Germline lookup yields CDR1 SEHNR and CDR2 FQNEAQ (reference sequence). The CDR3 spans 15 residues. CDR3 bases: TGTGCCAGCAGCTATACGACAGGGGGCATCGACGAGCAGTACTTC. It yields the protein CASSYTTGGIDEQYF.

The rearrangement links TRBV6-4 to TRBJ1-2; D call uncertain. The CDR3 totals 15 residues. Germline CDR1 MRHNA, CDR2 SNTAGT. Trimming shortened V by 4 bases and J by 6 bases, and 18 bases separated the two germline ends. Written as DNA, the CDR3 is TGTGCCAGCAGTGTCGACGTTGGGTTTCAGGATGGCTACACCTTC. The encoded protein is CASSVDVGFQDGYTF.

This chain uses TRBV27 with TRBJ2-4; a possible D gene is TRBD2 (6 bases). V was shortened by 2 bases and J by 0 bases, with 11 bases between the two germline ends. CDR1 MNHEY and CDR2 SMNVEV come from the germline V gene (reference sequence). The CDR3 sequence is 16 residues long. The CDR3 protein is CASSLRGLIAKNIQYF. CDR3 in DNA: TGTGCCAGCAGTTTAAGGGGACTTATAGCCAAAAACATTCAGTACTTC.

A word on this clone: Other DNA sequences in this sample translate to the same CDR3. The V call is TRBV28, the J call TRBJ2-1; TRBD2 aligns across 11 bases. The germline CDR1 and CDR2 sequences are MDHEN and SYDVKM. Trimming at V came to 4 bases and at J to 2 bases, leaving 4 bases not matched to a gene. The CDR3 totals 16 residues. Written as DNA, the CDR3 is TGTGCCAGCAGTTCCCCGACTAGCGGGACCTACAATGAGCAGTTCTTC. The encoded protein is CASSSPTSGTYNEQFF.

V and J are TRBV19 and TRBJ1-2; 8 bases are shared with TRBD1. Germline trimming cut 6 bases from V and 3 bases from J; bases unmatched to any gene: 6. The CDR3 contains 14 residues. CDR1 and CDR2 from the germline V gene are LNHDA and SQIVND (reference sequence). The CDR3 reads CASRALTGDYGYTF. DNA of the CDR3: TGTGCCAGTAGGGCCTTGACAGGGGACTATGGCTACACCTTC.

Turning to this clone: This sample includes further DNA sequences coding for the same CDR3. The genes are TRBV3-1 (or the pseudogene TRBV3-2) and TRBJ2-7; D is undetermined. Trimming took off 4 bases at V and 3 bases at J, with 7 bases between the two ends. This CDR3 contains 12 residues. Germline CDR1 reads LGHDT; CDR2 reads YNNKEL (reference sequence). The CDR3 loop reads CASSLSGYEQYF. In DNA form, the CDR3 reads TGTGCCAGCAGCCTGAGTGGCTACGAGCAGTACTTC.

This clone was observed a single time. This chain links TRBV29-1 with TRBJ2-1; 7 bases map to TRBD1. The CDR3 is made up of 18 amino acids. The ends lost 4 bases at V and 4 bases at J; junction bases unmatched: 19. Germline CDR1 SQVTM, CDR2 ANQGSEA. CDR3 loop: CSVGRTGSKRSVYNEQFF. The CDR3 coding sequence is TGCAGCGTTGGGAGGACAGGCTCCAAGCGGAGTGTATACAATGAGCAGTTCTTC.

This clone was found a few times. The V call is TRBV3-1 (or the pseudogene TRBV3-2), the J call TRBJ2-7; 8 bases agree with TRBD2. J gave up 4 bases and V 1 base, and 6 bases lay outside the gene matches. There are 15 residues in the CDR3. Per the germline V gene, CDR1 is LGHDT and CDR2 is YNNKEL (reference sequence). CDR3 sequence reads: CASSQGRTSSYEQYF. DNA for the CDR3: TGTGCCAGCAGCCAAGGGAGGACTAGCTCGTACGAGCAGTACTTC.

This chain uses TRBV19 with TRBJ2-1; 7 bases agree with TRBD2. The trim removed 4 bases at V and 9 bases at J, leaving 12 bases unmatched. CDR1 and CDR2 (germline): LNHDA, SQIVND (reference sequence). This CDR3 has 15 residues. Here the CDR3 reads CASSSGTTGEAEQFF. The DNA of the CDR3 is TGTGCCAGTAGTAGCGGGACTACGGGTGAGGCTGAGCAGTTCTTC.

The rearrangement joins TRBV5-6 to TRBJ1-1, with 7 bases identical to TRBD1. The junction had 4 bases not matched to a gene; V was cut back by 4 bases and J by 4 bases. The CDR3 runs 13 residues. The germline gives CDR1 SGHDT, CDR2 YYEEEE. CDR3: CASSRQGGTEAFF. The CDR3, as DNA: TGTGCCAGCAGCCGACAGGGAGGCACTGAAGCTTTCTTT.

The rearrangement joins TRBV11-3 to TRBJ2-2, with 10 bases lining up with TRBD2. This CDR3 comprises 15 residues. The V segment lost 0 bases and the J segment 6 bases; nucleotides outside the gene matches: 1. In germline, CDR1 is SGHNT, CDR2 YENEEA. CDR3 protein: CASSLEGTSAGELFF. CDR3 nucleotide sequence: TGTGCCAGCAGCTTAGAAGGGACTAGCGCCGGGGAGCTGTTTTTT.